These T cell receptor beta chains were read from a single sample in a study of blood T cell repertoires in COVID-19. The protocol was immunoSEQ multiplex PCR, while the TCRdb copy is restricted to in-frame clones and leaves out a portion. The table includes 200,000 to 250,000 clones, roughly 83% detected once. Sequencing was performed on peripheral blood. The receptors shown here come from a woman between 50 and 59 years old with acute or convalescent COVID-19. Each CDR3 is given with its conserved first and last residue. Fields, in order: J gene, V gene, CDR3 protein.

TRBJ1-2 TRBV28 CASSLKWTGNYGYTF
TRBJ2-7 TRBV20-1 CSASIKQGYEQYF
TRBJ2-1 TRBV5-1 CARRSGTNYYNEQFF
TRBJ2-3 TRBV24-1 CATGGRGITDTQYF
TRBJ1-5 TRBV2 CASASGVNQPQHF
TRBJ1-1 TRBV4-2 CASSRETGMNTEAFF
TRBJ2-7 TRBV19 CASSSLAGGRRAYEQYF
TRBJ2-7 TRBV29-1 CSASSGVTGNEQYF
TRBJ2-7 TRBV11-2 CASSPHADREIEQYF
TRBJ1-1 TRBV7-6 CASRTGTEAFF
TRBJ2-5 TRBV6-5 CASRPGGGRETQYF
TRBJ2-7 TRBV10-3 CAISESSARNEQYF
TRBJ1-6 TRBV28 CASSPGTGLNSPLHF
TRBJ2-3 TRBV28 CATHLEYTQYF
TRBJ1-4 TRBV5-4 CASSSKTGATNEKLFF
TRBJ2-1 TRBV28 CASSFVGLAYEQFF
TRBJ1-5 TRBV6-5 CASSRGQGNQPQHF
TRBJ1-1 TRBV6-5 CASSPPGQGKEAFF
TRBJ2-1 TRBV5-1 CASSPGLADYNEQFF
TRBJ2-5 TRBV28 CASTPTGEETQYF
TRBJ1-2 TRBV7-2 CASSSQGGPNYGYTF
TRBJ1-4 TRBV6-2/TRBV6-3 CASSSPLPATNEKLFF
TRBJ1-4 TRBV6-5 CASSYSGVRNEKLFF
TRBJ1-4 TRBV6-5 CATGGGVNEKLFF
TRBJ1-6 TRBV7-2 CASSLRQDGGSPLHF
TRBJ1-2 TRBV5-1 CASSLVWTGGMDGYTF
TRBJ2-3 TRBV7-9 CASRGGLASGTDTQYF
TRBJ2-1 TRBV10-3 CASRAGVDNEQFF
TRBJ2-2 TRBV4-3 CASSQGLPSGRHTGELFF
TRBJ1-1 TRBV5-5 CASSLITANTEAFF
TRBJ2-5 TRBV20-1 CSASPGKKTQYF
TRBJ2-1 TRBV12-1 CASSFALSREQFF
TRBJ1-4 TRBV5-1 CASSLEGQGGEKLFF
TRBJ2-7 TRBV3-1/TRBV3-2 CASSQRYEQYF
TRBJ1-1 TRBV7-9 CASSRNRDTEAFF
TRBJ1-2 TRBV3-1/TRBV3-2 CASSQVLNYGYTF
TRBJ1-1 TRBV4-1 CASSGQGLGVAFF
TRBJ2-1 TRBV3-1/TRBV3-2 CASSPQMGGGYNEQFF
TRBJ2-1 TRBV19 CASSISGSYNEQFF
TRBJ1-1 TRBV10-3 CAITQTTNTEAFF